Listed here are 18 T cell receptor beta chains from one sample, sequenced in a study of cytomegalovirus exposure and HLA in healthy donors. It was with 60 Vbeta and 13 Jbeta primers that the PCR ran. Clones were read by immunoSEQ multiplex PCR, and TCRdb kept only the in-frame ones, dropping some. The sample holds 100,000 to 150,000 clones; 65% to 80% are singletons and the top ten take about 13%. The sample comprised PBMCs. These receptors all come from a woman aged 55-69 years in good health and CMV-seropositive.

The chain employs TRBV18 and TRBJ1-2, with TRBD1 matching over 9 bases. From germline, CDR1 is KGHSH and CDR2 LQKENI. This CDR3 is 16 amino acids long. Unmatched junction bases numbered 8, after V lost 3 bases and J lost 3 bases. CDR3 region: CASSPTGTGMDYGYTF. CDR3 bases: TGTGCCAGCTCACCTACCGGGACAGGGATGGACTATGGCTACACCTTC.

This chain uses TRBV5-1 with TRBJ1-6, with a possible D match to TRBD1 (5 bases). V shed 3 bases and J shed 3 bases, with 22 bases lying between them. This CDR3 is 19 amino acids long. The V gene's germline CDR1 is SGHRS and CDR2 YFSETQ. The CDR3 nucleotides read TGCGCCAGCAGCTCGGCGGGACCTGGACGTCCCCACTATAATTCACCCCTCCACTTT. Amino acids: CASSSAGPGRPHYNSPLHF.

This clone was observed a few times. CDR3 DNA sequence: TGTGCCAGCAGCTTATCAGGTATCCAAGAGACCCAGTACTTC. Its translation: CASSLSGIQETQYF. The V and J genes are TRBV7-7 and TRBJ2-5; D remains unclear. Germline lookup yields CDR1 SSHAT and CDR2 FNYEAQ (reference sequence). Trimming shortened V by 2 bases and J by 1 base, and 8 bases separated the two germline ends. This CDR3 comprises 14 residues.

This clone was found a few times. The rearrangement links TRBV2 to TRBJ2-7; tentative D call: TRBD1 (5 bases). Germline V gene sequence: CDR1 SNHLY, CDR2 FYNNEI. V shed 7 bases and J shed 5 bases, with 12 bases lying between them. The CDR3 runs to 12 residues. CDR3 sequence: CASMDTGDEQYF. Here the CDR3 DNA reads TGTGCCAGCATGGACACAGGCGACGAGCAGTACTTC.

This sequence joins TRBV5-5 and TRBJ2-7; TRBD1 aligns across 11 bases. With 3 bases clipped from V and 3 bases from J, the junction kept 5 bases outside the gene matches. CDR1 is SGHKS and CDR2 is YYEKEE in the germline V gene (reference sequence). The length of the CDR3 is 15 residues. CDR3 in DNA: TGTGCCAGCAGCTCGCGGGACAGGGGGAACTACGAGCAGTACTTC. Its translation: CASSSRDRGNYEQYF.

V usage is TRBV7-8 and J usage is TRBJ2-3; perhaps TRBD1 as D (6 bases). CDR3 size: 16 residues. Germline V gives CDR1 SGHVS, CDR2 FQNEAQ. V lost 1 base, J lost 5 bases, and 16 bases lay in between. This chain's CDR3 is CASSLGVMSRGDTQYF. For the CDR3, the DNA is TGTGCCAGCAGCTTAGGGGTAATGTCCAGGGGAGATACGCAGTATTTT. Based on the CDR3 plus reference TRBV7-8 and TRBJ2-3, the full variable domain is GAGVSQSPRYKVAKRGQDVALRCDPISGHVSLFWYQQALGQGPEFLTYFQNEAQLDKSGLPSDRFFAERPEGSVSTLKIQRTQQEDSAVYLCASSLGVMSRGDTQYFGPGTRLTVL.

The chain uses TRBV19 and TRBJ2-7; maybe TRBD1 (6 bases). CDR1 and CDR2 (germline): LNHDA, SQIVND (reference sequence). The germline V and J ends were trimmed by 5 bases and 5 bases, with 13 bases remaining between them. CDR3 size: 13 residues. The CDR3 here is CASSSGHSDEQYF. The CDR3 coding sequence is TGTGCCAGTAGTTCGGGACATTCCGACGAGCAGTACTTC.

The V gene is TRBV29-1, the J gene TRBJ1-1, with D possibly matching TRBD1 (5 bases). CDR3 length: 14 residues. The germline V gene encodes CDR1 SQVTM and CDR2 ANQGSEA. V dropped 7 bases and J dropped 0 bases, with 15 bases sitting between them. The DNA for the CDR3 is TGCAGCGCCGAGAGACAGCCGCTGAACACTGAAGCTTTCTTT. As protein: CSAERQPLNTEAFF.

V gene TRBV6-5 combines with J gene TRBJ1-4; D ambiguous. CDR1 is MNHEY, CDR2 SVGAGI, per germline. CDR3 length: 14 amino acids. V was clipped by 2 bases and J by 5 bases, with 9 bases between them. The CDR3 nucleotides are TGTGCCAGCAGTTACCGTAGGCGGAATGAAAAACTGTTTTTT. Translation gives CASSYRRRNEKLFF.

This rearrangement joins TRBV11-2 to TRBJ1-4; D might be TRBD1 (6 bases). The CDR3 consists of 13 residues. Deletions cut 5 bases from V and 7 bases from J, with 11 bases between. The germline V gene has CDR1 SGHAT and CDR2 FQNNGV. CDR3: CASSPRTAEKLFF. CDR3 DNA: TGTGCCAGCAGCCCCCGGACAGCTGAAAAACTGTTTTTT.

V gene TRBV28 combines with J gene TRBJ2-7, with D possibly matching TRBD2 (5 bases). The V and J ends lost 3 bases and 5 bases respectively, with 8 bases between them. The CDR3 extends over 12 amino acids. CDR1 is MDHEN, CDR2 SYDVKM, per germline. DNA for the CDR3: TGTGCCAGCAGTTTTAGCGTGAACGAGCAGTACTTC. Encoded protein: CASSFSVNEQYF.

CDR3 nucleotides: TGTGCCAGTAGCCAGACAGTTAGCACAGATACGCAGTATTTT. Its protein product is CASSQTVSTDTQYF. The chain uses TRBV19 and TRBJ2-3; maybe TRBD1 (5 bases). V was clipped by 6 bases and J by 0 bases, with 10 bases between them. Germline V gene lookup returns CDR1 LNHDA and CDR2 SQIVND (reference sequence). This CDR3 has 14 residues.

The rearrangement joins TRBV5-5 to TRBJ2-7; 10 nucleotides line up with TRBD2. CDR3 length: 17 amino acids. CDR1 is SGHKS, CDR2 YYEKEE, per germline (reference sequence). J was trimmed by 7 bases and V by 1 base; bases with no gene match: 14. This CDR3 is CASSLTSPSGGAVEQYF. CDR3 bases: TGTGCCAGCAGCTTGACCTCCCCCAGCGGGGGGGCTGTAGAGCAGTACTTC.

This clone was picked up one time. The V gene is TRBV27, the J gene TRBJ1-1; TRBD1 matches 9 bases. The CDR3 totals 14 residues. The germline V gene encodes CDR1 MNHEY and CDR2 SMNVEV (reference sequence). The V and J ends lost 4 bases and 6 bases, in that order; junction bases with no gene match: 6. CDR3 coding DNA: TGTGCCAGCAGTTCTCCGGGACAGGGCTCTGAAGCTTTCTTT. Translation: CASSSPGQGSEAFF.

The chain recombines TRBV7-2 with TRBJ2-1; 8 nucleotides align to TRBD2. V lost 3 bases, J lost 3 bases, and 4 bases stayed unmatched. The V gene's germline CDR1 is SGHTA and CDR2 FQGNSA. The CDR3 totals 15 residues. The CDR3 DNA reads as TGTGCCAGCAGCTTTAGGCGGGGGGACTACAATGAGCAGTTCTTC. Translated, it gives CASSFRRGDYNEQFF.

The V and J genes are TRBV6-5 and TRBJ2-3; 10 nucleotides agree with TRBD2. Germline V lookup: CDR1 MNHEY, CDR2 SVGAGI. This CDR3 has 15 residues. The trim removed 6 bases at V and 5 bases at J, leaving 8 bases unmatched. CDR3 protein: CASRRTGTSVDTQYF. Here the CDR3 DNA reads TGTGCCAGCAGAAGGACCGGGACTAGCGTAGATACGCAGTATTTT.

There are a few counts of this clone. The gene calls are TRBV5-8 and TRBJ1-1, with 9 nucleotides matching TRBD1. CDR3 size: 15 residues. Germline V lookup: CDR1 SGHTS, CDR2 YDEGEE. V was pared by 4 bases and J by 1 base, with 5 bases of the junction left unmatched. CDR3 sequence reads: CASSAGTGPNTEAFF. CDR3 sequence (DNA): TGTGCCAGCAGCGCTGGGACAGGGCCGAACACTGAAGCTTTCTTT.

The V call is TRBV6-5, the J call TRBJ2-3; 7 bases are shared with TRBD2. CDR1 and CDR2 from the germline V gene are MNHEY and SVGAGI. This CDR3 is built from 15 residues. Trimming took 5 bases from V and 2 from J; bases not matched to a gene: 7. The CDR3 region has the DNA TGTGCCAGCAGTCGCCAGCGGGATCCCACAGATACGCAGTATTTT. Translated, it gives CASSRQRDPTDTQYF.